This TCR beta chain was found in a study of cytomegalovirus exposure and HLA in healthy donors. Study-wide context: In terms of ancestry, the Caucasian-associated cluster contained roughly 81% of the approximately 430 genotyped donors.

The CDR3 consists of 15 residues. The V and J ends lost 2 bases and 0 bases respectively, with 7 bases between them. Germline CDR1 MNHNS, CDR2 SASEGT. General study findings and limits: Presence/absence analyses assumed roughly uniform sequencing depth across donors, which may not hold. A later analysis linked a missense DCLRE1C variant to TCR beta V- and J-gene trimming.

60 Vbeta and 13 Jbeta primers were used in PCR. Using immunoSEQ multiplex PCR, the repertoire was profiled, and TCRdb retains in-frame clones only, with some absent. The table records 200,000 or so clones, less than 90% of them present only once. On this clone: The antigen is unknown.

Input material: PBMCs. The chain has TRBV6-1 and TRBJ1-4; unclear D gene. This sequence was found in a girl younger than two in good health and CMV-seronegative. The CDR3 loop reads CASSELGTTNEKLFF. CDR3 DNA sequence: TGTGCCAGCAGTGAACTAGGTACAACTAATGAAAAACTGTTTTTT.